This section outlines one T cell receptor (beta chain) sequence together with its context. The PCR was carried out with 60 Vbeta primers and 13 Jbeta primers. TCRdb's table, derived via immunoSEQ multiplex PCR, lists solely in-frame clones and lacks some. This sample has fewer than 50,000 clones, with roughly 64% found just once. These data originate in a study of cytomegalovirus exposure and HLA in healthy donors. Trimming took 3 bases from V and 9 from J, leaving 15 bases between them. CDR3 size: 14 residues. Germline CDR1 reads LNHDA; CDR2 reads SQIVND (reference sequence). Sequencing used PBMCs. V usage is TRBV19 and J usage is TRBJ1-5, with a possible D match to TRBD1 (5 bases). The TCR sequence derives from a man in his sixties in good health and CMV-seropositive. CDR3 nucleotide sequence: TGTGCCAGTAGTATTTCAGGGCGGGATGTGCCCCAGCATTTT. Its protein is CASSISGRDVPQHF.